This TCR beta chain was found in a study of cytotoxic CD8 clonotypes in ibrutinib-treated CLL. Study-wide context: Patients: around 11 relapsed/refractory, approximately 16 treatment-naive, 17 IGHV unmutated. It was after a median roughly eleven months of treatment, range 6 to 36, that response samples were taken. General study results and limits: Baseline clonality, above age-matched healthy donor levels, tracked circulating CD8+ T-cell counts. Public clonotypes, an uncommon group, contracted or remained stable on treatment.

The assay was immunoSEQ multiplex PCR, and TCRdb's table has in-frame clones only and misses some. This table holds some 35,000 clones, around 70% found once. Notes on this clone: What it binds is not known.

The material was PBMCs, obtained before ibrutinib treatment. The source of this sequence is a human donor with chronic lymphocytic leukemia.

The CDR3 region has the DNA TGCGCCAGCAGCACACTGACAGGATCCCACGGCTACACCTTC. Residues: CASSTLTGSHGYTF. V usage is TRBV5-1 and J usage is TRBJ1-2; maybe TRBD1 (6 bases). Germline V gives CDR1 SGHRS, CDR2 YFSETQ. The germline V and J ends were trimmed by 4 bases and 8 bases, with 18 bases remaining between them. CDR3 size: 14 residues.